This TCR beta chain was obtained from a study of blood T cell repertoires in COVID-19 (dated by TCRdb to 2018 to 2021). Study-wide context: Samples covering the acute and convalescent phases of COVID-19 were provided by collaborators in the United States, Italy and Spain. The prospective study material was composed of cDNA or gDNA derived from T cells, B-cell-depleted T cells, or PBMCs. Deeply sampled blood TCRbeta repertoires from subjects exposed to, actively infected with, or recovered from COVID-19 were included in the dataset. A freely available public database, intended as a resource for researchers studying the immune response to SARS-CoV-2, is where the repertoires were released. The samples were drawn from two sources: the first 160 participants of the ongoing ImmuneRACE study, and fewer than 1,500 subjects contributed by 6 global collaborators. Sample metadata almost always included a de-identified subject ID, COVID-19 status, age in years and sex. Where available, HLA class I and class II types were obtained from metadata supplied by the sample provider rather than from assay-based typing. Results the study describes overall, beyond this receptor: The amount of clinical and demographic metadata varied by source and participant and was provided uncurated.

Unmatched junction bases come to 1, with V trimmed by 2 bases and J by 4 bases. CDR1 SGHRS and CDR2 YFSETQ are derived from the germline V gene. Including the terminal cysteine and phenylalanine, the CDR3 comprises 15 residues. Kept here is only the CDR3 DNA, which spans 45 bases and is read in frame from base 1. TCRbeta CDR3 regions were amplified from genomic DNA using the immunoSEQ Assay, a bias-controlled multiplex PCR. The authors' analysis ran thus. The number of nucleated cells in each sample was estimated from the amplification of reference gene primers within the assay. Sequence reads were collapsed and filtered to measure the absolute abundance of every unique TCRbeta CDR3 rearrangement. For each sample, productive Simpson clonality was calculated by taking the square root of Simpson's diversity index across productive rearrangements. Sourced from immuneACCESS, this table was stored by TCRdb with only in-frame sequences that have V and J called. A share of the clones is absent; for the studies checked, an unresolved V gene accounts for under half, and the remainder has no known explanation. Clonal size and the V and J genes are those of that table, whereas D and trimming came from the DNA. This sample lists approximately 61,000 clones; roughly 80% were detected once. The top ten clonotypes cover 4.5% to 7% of the sample.

Each collaborating institution followed its own protocols to collect whole blood in K2EDTA tubes. For TCRbeta analysis, collaborator samples were shipped as frozen whole blood, as isolated PBMCs, or as DNA extracted from either sample type. As concerns this clone: The antigen it binds to is not known. Per-base quality was not reported, and no clone a single base away is much larger than it.

Sequenced input: peripheral blood. The source is a woman in her 70s with acute or convalescent COVID-19. This chain is built from TRBV5-1 and TRBJ2-2; 11 nucleotides in the junction match TRBD2. The DNA reads TGCGCCAGCAGCTTTGGACTAGCGGGCACCGGGGAGCTGTTTTTT. Its translation reads: CASSFGLAGTGELFF.